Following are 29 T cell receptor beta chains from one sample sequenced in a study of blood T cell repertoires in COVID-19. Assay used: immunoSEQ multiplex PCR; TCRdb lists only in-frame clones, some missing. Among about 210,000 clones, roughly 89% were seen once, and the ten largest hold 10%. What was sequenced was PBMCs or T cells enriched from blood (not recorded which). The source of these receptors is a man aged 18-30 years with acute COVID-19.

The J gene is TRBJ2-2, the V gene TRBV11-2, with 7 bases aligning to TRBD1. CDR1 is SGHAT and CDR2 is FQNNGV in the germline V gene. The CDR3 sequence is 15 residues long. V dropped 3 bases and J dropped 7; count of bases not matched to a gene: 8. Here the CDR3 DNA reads TGTGCCAGCAGCTTGTTAGCCCAGGGGGTCGGGGAGCTGTTTTTT. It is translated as CASSLLAQGVGELFF.

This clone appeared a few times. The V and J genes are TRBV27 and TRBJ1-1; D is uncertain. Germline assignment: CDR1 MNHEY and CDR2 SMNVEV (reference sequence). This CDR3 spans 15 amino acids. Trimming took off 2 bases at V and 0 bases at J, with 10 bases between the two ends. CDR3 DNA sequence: TGTGCCAGCAGTTTAGACGCGGCCATGAACACTGAAGCTTTCTTT. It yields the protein CASSLDAAMNTEAFF.

This chain's CDR3 is CASSLPAGRNSPLHF. In DNA, the CDR3 is TGTGCCAGCAGCTTACCCGCAGGGCGGAATTCACCCCTCCACTTT. V is TRBV7-8 and J is TRBJ1-6, with D tentatively TRBD1 (5 bases). Germline assignment: CDR1 SGHVS and CDR2 FQNEAQ. With 2 bases removed from V and 7 bases from J, the gap between germline ends came to 12 bases. The CDR3 loop spans 15 amino acids.

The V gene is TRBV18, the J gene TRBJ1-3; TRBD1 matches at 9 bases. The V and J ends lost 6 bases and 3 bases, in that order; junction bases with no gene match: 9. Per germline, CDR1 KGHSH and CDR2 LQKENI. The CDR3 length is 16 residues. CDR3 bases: TGTGCCAGCTCGGATCGGACAGGGGCAATTGGAAACACCATATATTTT. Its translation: CASSDRTGAIGNTIYF.

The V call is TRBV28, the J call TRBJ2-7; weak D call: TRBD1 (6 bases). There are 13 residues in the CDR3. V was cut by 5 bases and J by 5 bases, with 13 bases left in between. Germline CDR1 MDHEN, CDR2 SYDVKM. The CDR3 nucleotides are TGTGCCAGCAGTCTACAGGGTTCCCACGAGCAGTACTTC. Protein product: CASSLQGSHEQYF.

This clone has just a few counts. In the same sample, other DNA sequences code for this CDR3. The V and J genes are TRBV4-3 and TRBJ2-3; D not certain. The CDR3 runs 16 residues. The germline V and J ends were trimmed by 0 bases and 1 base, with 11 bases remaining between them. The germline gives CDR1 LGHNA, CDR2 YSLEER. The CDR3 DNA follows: TGCGCCAGCAGCCAAGAAAGAACCGGAGGCACAGATACGCAGTATTTT. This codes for CASSQERTGGTDTQYF.

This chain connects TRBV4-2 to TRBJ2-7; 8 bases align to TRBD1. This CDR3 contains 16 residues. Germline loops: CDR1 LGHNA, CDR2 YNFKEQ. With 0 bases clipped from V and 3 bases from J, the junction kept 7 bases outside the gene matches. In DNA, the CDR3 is TGTGCCAGCAGCCAAGATAGGGGGACAGGTATCTACGAGCAGTACTTC. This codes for CASSQDRGTGIYEQYF.

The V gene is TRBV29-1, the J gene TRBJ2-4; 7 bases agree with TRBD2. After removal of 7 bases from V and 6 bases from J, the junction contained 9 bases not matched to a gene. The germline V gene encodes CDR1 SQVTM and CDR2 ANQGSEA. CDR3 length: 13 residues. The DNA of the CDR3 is TGCAGCGCCGCACGGGGGGTTGGAAACATTCAGTACTTC. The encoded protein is CSAARGVGNIQYF.

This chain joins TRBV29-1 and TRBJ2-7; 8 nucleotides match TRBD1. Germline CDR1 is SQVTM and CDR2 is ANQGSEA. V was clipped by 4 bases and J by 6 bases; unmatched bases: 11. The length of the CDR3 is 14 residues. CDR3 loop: CSVGVSAGGAEQYF. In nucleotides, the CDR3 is TGCAGCGTTGGCGTGTCGGCAGGGGGCGCCGAGCAGTACTTC.

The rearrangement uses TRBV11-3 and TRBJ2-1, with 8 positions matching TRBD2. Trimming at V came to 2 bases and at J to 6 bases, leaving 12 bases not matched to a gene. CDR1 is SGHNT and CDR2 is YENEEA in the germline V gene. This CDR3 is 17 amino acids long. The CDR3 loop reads CASSLSELAGLGNEQFF. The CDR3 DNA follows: TGTGCCAGCAGCTTAAGTGAGTTAGCGGGACTTGGCAATGAGCAGTTCTTC.

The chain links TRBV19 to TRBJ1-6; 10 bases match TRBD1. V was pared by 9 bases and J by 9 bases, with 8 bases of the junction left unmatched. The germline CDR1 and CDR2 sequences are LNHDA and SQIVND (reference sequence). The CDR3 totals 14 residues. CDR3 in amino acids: CASPAGTGVSPLHF. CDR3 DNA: TGTGCCAGCCCGGCCGGGACAGGGGTTTCACCCCTCCACTTT.

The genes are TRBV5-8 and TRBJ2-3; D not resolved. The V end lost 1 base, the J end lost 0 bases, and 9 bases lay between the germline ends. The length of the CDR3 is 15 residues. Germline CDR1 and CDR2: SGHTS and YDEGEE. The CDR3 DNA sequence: TGTGCCAGCAGCTTGTCTGGGCAGAGCACAGATACGCAGTATTTT. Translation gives CASSLSGQSTDTQYF.

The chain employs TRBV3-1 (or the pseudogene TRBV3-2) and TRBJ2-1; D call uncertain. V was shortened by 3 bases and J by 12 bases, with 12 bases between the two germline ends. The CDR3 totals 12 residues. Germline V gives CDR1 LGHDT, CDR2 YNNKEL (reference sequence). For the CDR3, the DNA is TGTGCCAGCAGCCACAATGAGGTGGGGCAGTTCTTC. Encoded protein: CASSHNEVGQFF.

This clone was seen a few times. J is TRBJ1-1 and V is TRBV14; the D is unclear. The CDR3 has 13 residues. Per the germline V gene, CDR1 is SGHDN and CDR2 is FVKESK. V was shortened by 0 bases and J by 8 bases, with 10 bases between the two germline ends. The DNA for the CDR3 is TGTGCCAGCAGCCAAGAATTGAGAGGGGAAGCTTTCTTT. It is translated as CASSQELRGEAFF.

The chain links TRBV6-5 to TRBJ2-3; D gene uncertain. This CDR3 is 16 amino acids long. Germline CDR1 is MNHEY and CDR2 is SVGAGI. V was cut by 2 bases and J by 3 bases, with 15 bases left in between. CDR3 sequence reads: CASSYQWSEWTDTQYF. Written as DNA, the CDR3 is TGTGCCAGCAGTTACCAATGGAGTGAGTGGACAGATACGCAGTATTTT.

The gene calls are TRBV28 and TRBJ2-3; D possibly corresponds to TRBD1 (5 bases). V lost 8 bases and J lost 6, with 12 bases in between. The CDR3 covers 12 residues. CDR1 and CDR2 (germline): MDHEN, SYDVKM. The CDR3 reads CASGVQGDTQYF. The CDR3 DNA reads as TGTGCCAGCGGGGTGCAGGGTGATACGCAGTATTTT.

CDR3 nucleotide sequence: TGTGCCAGCAGCGTGACTAGCGGAAGCTACGAGCAGTACTTC. It encodes CASSVTSGSYEQYF. The gene calls are TRBV5-4 and TRBJ2-7; 9 nucleotides match TRBD2. There are 14 residues in the CDR3. After removal of 4 bases from V and 3 bases from J, the junction contained 5 bases not matched to a gene. In germline, CDR1 is SGHNT, CDR2 YYREEE (reference sequence).

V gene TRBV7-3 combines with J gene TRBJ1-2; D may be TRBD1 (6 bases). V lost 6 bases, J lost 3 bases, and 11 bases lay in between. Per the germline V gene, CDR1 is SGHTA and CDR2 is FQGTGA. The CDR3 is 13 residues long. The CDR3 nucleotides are TGTGCCAGCAGTCAGGGGCAGCACTATGGCTACACCTTC. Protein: CASSQGQHYGYTF.

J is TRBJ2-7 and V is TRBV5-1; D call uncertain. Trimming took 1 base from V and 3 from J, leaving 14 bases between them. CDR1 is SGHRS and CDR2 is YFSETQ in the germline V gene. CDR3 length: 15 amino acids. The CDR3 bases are TGCGCCAGCAGCTTGTCGACGGGTATGGGCTACGAGCAGTACTTC. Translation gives CASSLSTGMGYEQYF.

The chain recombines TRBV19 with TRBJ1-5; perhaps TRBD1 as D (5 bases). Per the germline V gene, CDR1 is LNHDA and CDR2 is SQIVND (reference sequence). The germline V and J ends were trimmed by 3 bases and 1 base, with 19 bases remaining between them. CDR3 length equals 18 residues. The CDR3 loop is CASSMGDSKGLSNQPQHF. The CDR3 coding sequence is TGTGCCAGTAGTATGGGGGACTCTAAGGGGTTAAGCAATCAGCCCCAGCATTTT.

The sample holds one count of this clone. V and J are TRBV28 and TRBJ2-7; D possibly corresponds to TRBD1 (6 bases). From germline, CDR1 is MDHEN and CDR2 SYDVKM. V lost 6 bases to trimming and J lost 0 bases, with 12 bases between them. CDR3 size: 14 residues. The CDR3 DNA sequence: TGTGCCAGCAGCTATGTACAGGGCTCCTACGAGCAGTACTTC. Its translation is CASSYVQGSYEQYF.

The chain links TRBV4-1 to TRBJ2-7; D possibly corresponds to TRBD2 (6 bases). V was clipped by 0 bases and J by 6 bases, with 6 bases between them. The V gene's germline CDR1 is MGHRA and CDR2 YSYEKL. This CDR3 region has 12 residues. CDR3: CASSQDGGEQYF. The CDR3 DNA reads TGCGCCAGCAGCCAAGACGGGGGCGAGCAGTACTTC.

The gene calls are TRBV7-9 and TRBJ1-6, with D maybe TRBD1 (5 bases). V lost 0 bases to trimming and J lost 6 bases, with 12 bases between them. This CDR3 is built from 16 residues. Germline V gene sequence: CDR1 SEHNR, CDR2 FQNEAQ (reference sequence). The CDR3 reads CASSLARRVFNSPLHF. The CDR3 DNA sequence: TGTGCCAGCAGCTTAGCCCGCAGGGTATTTAATTCACCCCTCCACTTT.

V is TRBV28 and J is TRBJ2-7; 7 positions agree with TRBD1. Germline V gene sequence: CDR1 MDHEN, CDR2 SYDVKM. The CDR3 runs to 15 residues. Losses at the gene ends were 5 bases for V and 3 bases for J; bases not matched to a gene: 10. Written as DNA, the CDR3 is TGTGCCAGCAGTCCCCCCGGGACAGCTCTCTACGAGCAGTACTTC. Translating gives CASSPPGTALYEQYF.

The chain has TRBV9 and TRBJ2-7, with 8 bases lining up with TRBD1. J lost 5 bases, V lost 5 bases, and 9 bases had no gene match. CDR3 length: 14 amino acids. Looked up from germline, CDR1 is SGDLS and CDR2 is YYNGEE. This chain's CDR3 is CASSHEQGENEQYF. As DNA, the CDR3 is TGTGCCAGCAGTCACGAACAGGGGGAAAACGAGCAGTACTTC. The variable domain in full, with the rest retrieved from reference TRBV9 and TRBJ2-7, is DSGVTQTPKHLITATGQRVTLRCSPRSGDLSVYWYQQSLDQGLQFLIQYYNGEERAKGNILERFSAQQFPDLHSELNLSSLELGDSALYFCASSHEQGENEQYFGPGTRLTVT.

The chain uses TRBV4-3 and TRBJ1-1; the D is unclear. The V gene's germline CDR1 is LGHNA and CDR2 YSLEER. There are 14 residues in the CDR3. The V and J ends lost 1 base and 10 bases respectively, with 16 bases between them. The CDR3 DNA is TGCGCCAGCAGCCAAGGAGGCGGGGAAGAGAGAGCTTTCTTT. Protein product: CASSQGGGEERAFF.

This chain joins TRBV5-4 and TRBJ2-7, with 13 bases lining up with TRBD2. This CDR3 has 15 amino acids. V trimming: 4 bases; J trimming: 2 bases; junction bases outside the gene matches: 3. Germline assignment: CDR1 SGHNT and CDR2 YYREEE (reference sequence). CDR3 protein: CASSPGLAGTYEQYF. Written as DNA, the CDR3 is TGTGCCAGCAGCCCGGGACTAGCGGGGACCTACGAGCAGTACTTC.

DNA for the CDR3: TGTGCCAGCAGTGCCCGGGACAGGGGGCTGGATGGCTACACCTTC. Amino acid sequence: CASSARDRGLDGYTF. The chain employs TRBV28 and TRBJ1-2; 12 bases match TRBD1. With V trimmed by 5 bases and J by 6 bases, 7 bases remained unmatched. The CDR3 covers 15 residues. In germline, CDR1 is MDHEN, CDR2 SYDVKM.

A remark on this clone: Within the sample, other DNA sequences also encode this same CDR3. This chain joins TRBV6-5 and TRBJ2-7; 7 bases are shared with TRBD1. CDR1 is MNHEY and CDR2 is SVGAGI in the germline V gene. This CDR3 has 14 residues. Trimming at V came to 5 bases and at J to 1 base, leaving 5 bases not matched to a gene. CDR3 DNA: TGTGCCAGCAGTCCCGGGACAGCTTCCTACGAGCAGTACTTC. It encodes CASSPGTASYEQYF.